The clone carrying this T cell receptor (beta chain) showed up just a few times. The antigen is not known. Using immunoSEQ multiplex PCR, the repertoire was profiled, and TCRdb retains in-frame clones only, with some absent. Of tens of thousands of clones listed, nearly 80% are singletons. The data originate from a study of PD-1 blockade in classical Hodgkin lymphoma. Study-wide points: Baseline diversity was lower in partial responders and progressors than complete responders. A significant rise in TCR diversity by C4D1 was seen for CD4+ but not CD8+ cells. Healthy donors were reported to have higher baseline TCR diversity than newly diagnosed patients. Repertoire differences have undefined causes, possibly disease activity or prior therapy.

There are 18 residues in the CDR3. V lost 8 bases, J lost 1 base, and 14 bases stayed unmatched. Per the germline V gene, CDR1 is KGHSH and CDR2 is LQKENI. Described time point: cycle 4 day 1 (C4D1), after less than 7 weeks of nivolumab. All patients experienced relapse after autologous stem cell transplantation, and brentuximab vedotin exposure was variable. The specimen was peripheral blood mononuclear cells (PBMCs), collected before the fourth cycle of nivolumab. The chain couples TRBV18 to TRBJ2-6; 7 bases fit TRBD1. This clonotype was obtained from a human donor with classical Hodgkin lymphoma. CDR3 amino acids: CASRPPGTALSGANVLTF. CDR3 DNA: TGTGCCAGCCGCCCTCCCGGGACAGCACTTTCTGGGGCCAACGTCCTGACTTTC.